This is a list of T cell receptor beta chains from one sample in a study of monozygotic twins with cystic fibrosis. The assay was immunoSEQ multiplex PCR, and TCRdb's table has in-frame clones only and misses some. The sample records about 20,000 clones, 91% being singletons. Specimen: blood. Receptor source: a girl aged 2-10 years with cystic fibrosis. Each CDR3 is given with its conserved first and last residue. A D gene is named only where the DNA matches it firmly. The size field is filled for only some rows; it gives once, few, many or a size class.

>TRBJ2-3|TRBV7-6|.|.
CASSPRAEDTQYF
TGTGCCAGCAGCCCGCGGGCGGAAGATACGCAGTATTTT
>TRBJ1-1|TRBV6-5|TRBD1|.
CASSLTVPGQGEAFF
TGTGCCAGCAGCCTAACAGTCCCGGGACAGGGGGAAGCTTTCTTT
>TRBJ1-1|TRBV6-5|TRBD1|.
CASRYRGLDTEAFF
TGTGCCAGCAGATACAGGGGTCTGGACACTGAAGCTTTCTTT
>TRBJ1-1|TRBV5-1|.|.
CASSLASHNTEAFF
TGCGCCAGCAGCTTGGCTAGTCATAACACTGAGGCTTTCTTT
>TRBJ1-2|TRBV5-4|.|.
CASSPSMGHYGYTF
TGTGCCAGCAGCCCGAGTATGGGTCACTATGGCTACACCTTC
>TRBJ2-1|TRBV6-5|.|.
CASSLIWSRSYNEQFF
TGTGCCAGCAGTTTAATATGGAGCCGCTCCTACAATGAGCAGTTCTTC
>TRBJ2-3|TRBV27|.|.
CASSLGTLAPDTQYF
TGTGCCAGCAGTTTAGGAACCCTAGCCCCAGATACGCAGTATTTT
>TRBJ1-3|TRBV6-1|.|.
CASSPNQRNTIYF
TGTGCCAGCAGTCCTAATCAGCGAAACACCATATATTTT
>TRBJ1-3|TRBV5-1|TRBD1|.
CASSSRQGANTIYF
TGCGCCAGCAGCTCCCGACAGGGGGCAAACACCATATATTTT
>TRBJ1-2|TRBV6-1|.|.
CATHNGGGGDGYTF
TGTGCCACCCATAACGGAGGGGGAGGGGATGGCTACACCTTC
>TRBJ1-5|TRBV11-2|TRBD1|.
CASSSGTASNQPQHF
TGTGCCAGCAGCTCCGGGACAGCGAGCAATCAGCCCCAGCATTTT
>TRBJ2-2|TRBV6-4|.|.
CASQPEEDTGELFF
TGTGCCAGTCAGCCTGAGGAGGACACCGGGGAGCTGTTTTTT
>TRBJ2-7|TRBV2|.|.
CASSEEWSINYEQYF
TGTGCCAGCAGTGAAGAATGGTCGATTAACTACGAGCAGTACTTC
>TRBJ2-3|TRBV2|TRBD1|once
CASSDPRGFADTQYF
TGTGCCAGCAGTGACCCCAGGGGGTTTGCAGATACGCAGTATTTT
>TRBJ1-6|TRBV6-1|TRBD1|few
CASSVGDSLRSPLHF
TGTGCCAGCAGCGTAGGGGACAGTCTGCGGTCACCCCTCCACTTT
>TRBJ1-2|TRBV5-6|.|.
CASSLSLKGDGYTF
TGTGCCAGCAGCTTGTCCCTTAAGGGAGATGGCTACACCTTC
>TRBJ2-7|TRBV30|TRBD1|.
CAWSVGTGSYEQYF
TGTGCCTGGAGTGTCGGGACAGGGTCCTACGAGCAGTACTTC
>TRBJ2-1|TRBV18|TRBD2|.
CASSPGLAGIYNEQFF
TGTGCCAGCTCACCCGGACTAGCGGGGATCTACAATGAGCAGTTCTTC
>TRBJ2-1|TRBV7-8|TRBD2|.
CASSPYRIAGGLNEQFF
TGTGCCAGCAGCCCCTATCGAATAGCGGGAGGGCTCAATGAGCAGTTCTTC
>TRBJ2-3|TRBV5-4|TRBD2|.
CASSPRSASGIGDTQYF
TGTGCCAGCAGCCCTAGATCGGCTAGCGGGATTGGAGATACGCAGTATTTT
>TRBJ2-7|TRBV29-1|.|.
CSVGPDGSDEQYF
TGCAGCGTTGGCCCGGACGGGTCTGACGAGCAGTACTTC
>TRBJ2-7|TRBV14|.|.
CASSHSVIGSLPNEQYF
TGTGCCAGCAGCCACTCGGTGATCGGCTCCCTTCCTAACGAGCAGTACTTC
>TRBJ1-1|TRBV19|.|few
CASSINGMNTEAFF
TGTGCCAGTAGTATCAACGGAATGAACACTGAAGCTTTCTTT
>TRBJ2-1|TRBV9|.|.
CASSSPGGHNEQFF
TGTGCCAGCAGCTCTCCCGGGGGTCACAATGAGCAGTTCTTC
>TRBJ2-7|TRBV6-1|TRBD1|.
CASSPLDRGYEQYF
TGTGCCAGCAGTCCCTTGGACAGGGGCTACGAGCAGTACTTC
>TRBJ1-2|TRBV7-9|.|once
CALMALRPGLYGYTF
TGTGCCCTTATGGCTTTAAGACCCGGGCTCTATGGCTACACCTTC
>TRBJ2-2|TRBV29-1|.|few
CSVGGRGAGWLAGELFF
TGCAGCGTTGGAGGCAGGGGTGCCGGGTGGTTGGCCGGGGAGCTGTTTTTT
>TRBJ1-2|TRBV5-4|.|.
CASSPGLGDYGYTF
TGTGCCAGCAGCCCTGGTCTAGGGGATTATGGCTACACCTTC
>TRBJ1-5|TRBV6-1|.|.
CASSELLPNQPQHF
TGTGCCAGCAGTGAACTTCTTCCAAATCAGCCCCAGCATTTT
>TRBJ2-7|TRBV7-8|TRBD1|once
CASSLPGTGMLKYF
TGTGCCAGCAGCTTGCCCGGGACAGGGATGTTGAAGTACTTC
>TRBJ1-1|TRBV2|.|.
CASSEGWNTEAFF
TGTGCCAGCAGTGAAGGATGGAACACTGAAGCTTTCTTT